This TCR beta chain was captured by sequencing in a study of control samples from healthy donors and cancer patients. The V and J ends lost 7 bases and 4 bases respectively, with 11 bases between them. The CDR3 consists of 13 residues. From germline, CDR1 is MDHEN and CDR2 SYDVKM. Profiled with immunoSEQ multiplex PCR; TCRdb holds only in-frame clones, not every one. The profile shows 70,000 to 75,000 clones, approximately 84% of them singletons. Material: blood. The chain joins TRBV28 to TRBJ1-5; D is perhaps TRBD1 (6 bases). The TCR originated in a woman aged 50 to 65 in good health. CDR3 in amino acids: CASKMDRNQPQHF. CDR3 in DNA: TGTGCCAGCAAGATGGACAGAAATCAGCCCCAGCATTTT.